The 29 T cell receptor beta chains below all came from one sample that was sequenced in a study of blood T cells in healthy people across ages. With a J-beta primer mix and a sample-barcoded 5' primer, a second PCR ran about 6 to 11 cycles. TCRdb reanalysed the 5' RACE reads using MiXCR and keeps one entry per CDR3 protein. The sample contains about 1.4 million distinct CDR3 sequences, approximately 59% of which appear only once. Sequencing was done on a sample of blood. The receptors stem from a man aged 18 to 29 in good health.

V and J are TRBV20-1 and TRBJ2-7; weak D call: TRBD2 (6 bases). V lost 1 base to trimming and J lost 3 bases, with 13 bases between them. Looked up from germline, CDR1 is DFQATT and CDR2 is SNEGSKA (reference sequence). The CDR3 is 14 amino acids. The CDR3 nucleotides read TGCAGTGCTAGAGGGAGCGGGCGGTACTACGAGCAGTACTTC. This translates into CSARGSGRYYEQYF.

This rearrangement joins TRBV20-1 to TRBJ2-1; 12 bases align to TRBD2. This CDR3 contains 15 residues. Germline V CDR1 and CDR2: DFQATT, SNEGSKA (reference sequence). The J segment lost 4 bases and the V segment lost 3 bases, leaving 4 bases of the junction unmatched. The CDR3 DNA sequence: TGCAGTGCTAGGTTGGGACTAGCGGGTTACAATGAGCAGTTCTTC. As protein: CSARLGLAGYNEQFF.

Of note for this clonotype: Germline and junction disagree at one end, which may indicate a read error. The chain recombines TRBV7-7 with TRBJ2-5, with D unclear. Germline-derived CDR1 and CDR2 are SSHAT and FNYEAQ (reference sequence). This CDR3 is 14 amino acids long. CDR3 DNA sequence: TGTGCTAGCAGCACGTCAATCAGTAGGGAGACCCAGTACTTC. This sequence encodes CASSTSISRETQYF. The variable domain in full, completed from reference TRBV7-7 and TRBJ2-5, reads GAGVSQSPRYKVTKRGQDVTLRCDPISSHATLYWYQQALGQGPEFLTYFNYEAQPDKSGLPSDRFSAERPEGSISTLTIQRTEQRDSAMYRCASSTSISRETQYFGPGTRLLVL.

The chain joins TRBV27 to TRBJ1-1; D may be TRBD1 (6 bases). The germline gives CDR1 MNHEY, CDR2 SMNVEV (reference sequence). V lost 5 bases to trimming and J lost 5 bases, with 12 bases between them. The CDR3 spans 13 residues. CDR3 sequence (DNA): TGTGCCAGCAGTGCAGGGGCGGGAACTGAAGCTTTCTTT. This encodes CASSAGAGTEAFF.

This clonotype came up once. The CDR3 nucleotides read TGTGCCAGCAGCCAAGATGATGGGTGGAACACTGAAGCTTTCTTT. Translation: CASSQDDGWNTEAFF. The gene calls are TRBV3-1 and TRBJ1-1; no clear D. The germline gives CDR1 LGHDT, CDR2 YNNKEL (reference sequence). Trimming pared 0 bases from V and 1 base from J, leaving 9 bases between. The CDR3 length is 15 residues.

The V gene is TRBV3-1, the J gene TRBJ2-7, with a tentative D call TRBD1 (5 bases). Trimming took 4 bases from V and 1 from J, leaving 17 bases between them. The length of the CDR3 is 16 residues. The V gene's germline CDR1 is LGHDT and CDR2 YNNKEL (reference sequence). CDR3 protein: CASSPPRVVGSYEQYF. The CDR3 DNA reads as TGTGCCAGCAGCCCTCCCAGGGTAGTAGGATCCTACGAGCAGTACTTC.

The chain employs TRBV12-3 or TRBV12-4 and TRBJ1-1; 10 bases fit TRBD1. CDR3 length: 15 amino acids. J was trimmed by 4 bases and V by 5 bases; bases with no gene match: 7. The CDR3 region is CASSPPGQGSTEAFF. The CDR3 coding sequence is TGTGCCAGCAGTCCTCCGGGACAGGGGAGCACTGAAGCTTTCTTT.

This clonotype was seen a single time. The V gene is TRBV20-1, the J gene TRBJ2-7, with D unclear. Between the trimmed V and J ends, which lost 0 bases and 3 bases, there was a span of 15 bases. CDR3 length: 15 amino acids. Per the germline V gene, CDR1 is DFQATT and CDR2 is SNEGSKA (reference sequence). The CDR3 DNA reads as TGCAGTGCTAGAGATCAGACAAAAGGAGTCTACGAGCAGTACTTC. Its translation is CSARDQTKGVYEQYF.

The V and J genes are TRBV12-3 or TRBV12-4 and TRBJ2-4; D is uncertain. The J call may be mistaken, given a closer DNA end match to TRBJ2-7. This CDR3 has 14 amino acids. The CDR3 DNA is TGTGCCAGCAGCCCAACTATCTTTACTTACGAGCAGTACTTC. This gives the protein CASSPTIFTYEQYF.

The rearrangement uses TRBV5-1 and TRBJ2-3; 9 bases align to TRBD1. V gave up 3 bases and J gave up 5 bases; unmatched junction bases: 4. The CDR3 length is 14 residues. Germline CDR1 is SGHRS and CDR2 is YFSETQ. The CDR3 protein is CASSSEDRGDTQYF. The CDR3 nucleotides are TGCGCCAGCAGCTCGGAGGACAGGGGAGATACGCAGTATTTT.

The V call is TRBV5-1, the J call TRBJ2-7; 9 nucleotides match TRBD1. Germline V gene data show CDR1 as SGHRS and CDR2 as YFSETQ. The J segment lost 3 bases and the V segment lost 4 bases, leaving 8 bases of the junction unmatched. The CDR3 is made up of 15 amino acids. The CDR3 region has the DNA TGCGCCAGCAGCAGGCGGACAGGGGTATACTACGAGCAGTACTTC. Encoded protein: CASSRRTGVYYEQYF.

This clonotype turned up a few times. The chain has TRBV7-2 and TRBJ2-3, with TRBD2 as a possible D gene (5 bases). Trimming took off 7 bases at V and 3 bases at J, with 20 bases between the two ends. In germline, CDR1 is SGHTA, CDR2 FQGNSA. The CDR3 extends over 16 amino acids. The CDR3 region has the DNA TGTGCCAGCAATCCCCGGGCGACGACGGGAACAGATACGCAGTATTTT. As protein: CASNPRATTGTDTQYF. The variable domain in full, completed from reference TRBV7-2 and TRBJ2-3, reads GAGVSQSPSNKVTEKGKDVELRCDPISGHTALYWYRQSLGQGLEFLIYFQGNSAPDKSGLPSDRFSAERTGGSVSTLTIQRTQQEDSAVYLCASNPRATTGTDTQYFGPGTRLTVL.

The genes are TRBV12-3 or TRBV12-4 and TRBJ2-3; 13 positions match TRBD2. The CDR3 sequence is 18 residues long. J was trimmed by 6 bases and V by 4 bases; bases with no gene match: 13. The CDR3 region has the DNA TGTGCCAGCAGTTCTACCCGGGGACTAGCGGGGAAATTGGATACGCAGTATTTT. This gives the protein CASSSTRGLAGKLDTQYF.

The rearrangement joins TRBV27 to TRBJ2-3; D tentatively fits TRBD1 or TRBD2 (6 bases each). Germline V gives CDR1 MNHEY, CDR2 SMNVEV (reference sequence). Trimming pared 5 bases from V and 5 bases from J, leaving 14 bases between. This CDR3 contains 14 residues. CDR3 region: CASSVEGGKDTQYF. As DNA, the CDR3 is TGTGCCAGCAGTGTTGAGGGGGGCAAAGATACGCAGTATTTT.

This CDR3 is CASSFMTGGEGYTF. The CDR3 nucleotides are TGTGCCAGCAGCTTTATGACAGGCGGTGAGGGCTACACCTTC. The rearrangement uses TRBV7-9 and TRBJ1-2, with D tentatively TRBD1 (6 bases). With 3 bases removed from V and 8 bases from J, the gap between germline ends came to 16 bases. Germline V gene lookup returns CDR1 SEHNR and CDR2 FQNEAQ (reference sequence). The CDR3 has 14 amino acids.

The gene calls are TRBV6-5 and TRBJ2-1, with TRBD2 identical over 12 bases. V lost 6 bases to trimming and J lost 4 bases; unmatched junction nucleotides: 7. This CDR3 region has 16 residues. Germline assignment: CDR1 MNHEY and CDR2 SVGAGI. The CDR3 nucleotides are TGTGCCAGCAGATACGAGCTAGCGGGAGGGTACAATGAGCAGTTCTTC. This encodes CASRYELAGGYNEQFF.

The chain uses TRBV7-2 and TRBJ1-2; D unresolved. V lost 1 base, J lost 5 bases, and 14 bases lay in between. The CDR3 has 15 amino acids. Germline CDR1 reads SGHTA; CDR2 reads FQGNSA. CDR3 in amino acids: CASSLESSGRYGYTF. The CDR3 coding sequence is TGTGCCAGCAGCTTAGAGTCGTCGGGGAGATATGGCTACACCTTC.

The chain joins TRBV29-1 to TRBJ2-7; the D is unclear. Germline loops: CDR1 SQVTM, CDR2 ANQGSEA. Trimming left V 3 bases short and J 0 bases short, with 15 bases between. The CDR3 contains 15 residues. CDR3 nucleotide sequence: TGCAGCGTTGACGGCGTAGGGTCCAGCTCCTACGAGCAGTACTTC. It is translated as CSVDGVGSSSYEQYF.

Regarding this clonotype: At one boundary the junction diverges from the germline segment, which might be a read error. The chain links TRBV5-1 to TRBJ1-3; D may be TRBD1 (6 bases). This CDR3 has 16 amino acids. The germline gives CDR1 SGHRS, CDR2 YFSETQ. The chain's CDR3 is CASSLRPGGDGYTIYF. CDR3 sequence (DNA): TGCGCCAGTAGCTTGAGGCCGGGGGGCGATGGTTACACCATATATTTT. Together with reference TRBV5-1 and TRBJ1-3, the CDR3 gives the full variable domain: KAGVTQTPRYLIKTRGQQVTLSCSPISGHRSVSWYQQTPGQGLQFLFEYFSETQRNKGNFPGRFSGRQFSNSRSEMNVSTLELGDSALYLCASSLRPGGDGYTIYFGEGSWLTVV.

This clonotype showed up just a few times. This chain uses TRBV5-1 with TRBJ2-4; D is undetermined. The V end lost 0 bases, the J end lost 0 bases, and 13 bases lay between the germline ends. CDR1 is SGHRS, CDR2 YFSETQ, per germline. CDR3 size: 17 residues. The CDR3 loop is CASSLAVGKIAKNIQYF. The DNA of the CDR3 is TGCGCCAGCAGCTTGGCTGTGGGAAAGATAGCCAAAAACATTCAGTACTTC.

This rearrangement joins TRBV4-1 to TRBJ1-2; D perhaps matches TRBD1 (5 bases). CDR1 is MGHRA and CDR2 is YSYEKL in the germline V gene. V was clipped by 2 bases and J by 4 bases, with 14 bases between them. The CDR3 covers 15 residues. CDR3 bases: TGCGCCAGCAGCCAAACCCCTCGGGGCGTCTATGGCTACACCTTC. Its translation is CASSQTPRGVYGYTF.

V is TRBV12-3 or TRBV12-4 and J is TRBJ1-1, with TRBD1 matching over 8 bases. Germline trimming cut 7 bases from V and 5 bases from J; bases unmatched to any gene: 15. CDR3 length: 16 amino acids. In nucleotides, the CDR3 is TGTGCCAGCATATGGGGATCAGGGGGCGATACGACTGAAGCTTTCTTT. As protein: CASIWGSGGDTTEAFF.

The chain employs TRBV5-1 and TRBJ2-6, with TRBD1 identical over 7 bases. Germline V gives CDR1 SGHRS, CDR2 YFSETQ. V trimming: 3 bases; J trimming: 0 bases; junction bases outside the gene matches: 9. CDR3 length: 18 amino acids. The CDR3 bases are TGCGCCAGCAGCTGGAAGGACAGGTCGAGCTCTGGGGCCAACGTCCTGACTTTC. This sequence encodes CASSWKDRSSSGANVLTF.

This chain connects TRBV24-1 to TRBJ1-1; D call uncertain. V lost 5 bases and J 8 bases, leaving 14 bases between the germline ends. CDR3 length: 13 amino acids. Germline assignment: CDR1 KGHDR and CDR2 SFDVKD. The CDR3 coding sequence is TGTGCCACCAGTGGGTGGGTCGTGTACGAAGCTTTCTTT. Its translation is CATSGWVVYEAFF.

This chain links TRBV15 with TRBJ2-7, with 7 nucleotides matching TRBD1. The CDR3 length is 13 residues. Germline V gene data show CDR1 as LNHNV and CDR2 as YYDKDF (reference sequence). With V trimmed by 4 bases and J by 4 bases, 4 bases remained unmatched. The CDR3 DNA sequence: TGTGCCACCAGCATTGGGACAGCTTACGAGCAGTACTTC. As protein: CATSIGTAYEQYF.

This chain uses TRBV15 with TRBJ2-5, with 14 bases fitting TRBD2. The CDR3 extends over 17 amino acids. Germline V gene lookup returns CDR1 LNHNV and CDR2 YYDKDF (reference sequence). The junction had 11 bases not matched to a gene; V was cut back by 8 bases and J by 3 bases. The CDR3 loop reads CATLGLAGGKGKETQYF. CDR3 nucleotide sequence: TGTGCCACCTTAGGACTAGCGGGGGGAAAGGGCAAAGAGACCCAGTACTTC.

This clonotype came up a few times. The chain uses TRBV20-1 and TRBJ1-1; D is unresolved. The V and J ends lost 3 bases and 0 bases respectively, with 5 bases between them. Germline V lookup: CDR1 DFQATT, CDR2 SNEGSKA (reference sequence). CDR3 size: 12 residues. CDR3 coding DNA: TGCAGTGCTAGGGGGATGAACACTGAAGCTTTCTTT. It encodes CSARGMNTEAFF.

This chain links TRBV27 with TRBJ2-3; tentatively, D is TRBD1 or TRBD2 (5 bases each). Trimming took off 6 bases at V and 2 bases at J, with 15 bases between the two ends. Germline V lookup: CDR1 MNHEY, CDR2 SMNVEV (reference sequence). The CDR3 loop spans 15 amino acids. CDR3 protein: CASSPGTLYTDTQYF. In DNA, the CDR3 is TGTGCCAGCAGCCCAGGGACGCTCTACACAGATACGCAGTATTTT.

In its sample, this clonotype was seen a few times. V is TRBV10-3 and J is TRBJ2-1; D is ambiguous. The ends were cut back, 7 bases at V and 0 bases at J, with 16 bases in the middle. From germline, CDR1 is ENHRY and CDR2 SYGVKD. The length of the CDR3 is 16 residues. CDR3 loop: CAITGGLVASYNEQFF. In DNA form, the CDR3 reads TGTGCCATCACGGGTGGATTGGTCGCCTCCTACAATGAGCAGTTCTTC.